This T cell receptor beta chain is drawn from a study of identical twins. Notes on the study in general: Not following the same donors, the study drew its conclusions from cross-sectional statistical analysis.

Many counts were recorded for this clonotype. Antigen unknown. MiXCR was run by TCRdb on the 5' RACE reads, yielding one entry per CDR3 protein. Seen here are under 1 million distinct CDR3 sequences, roughly an eighth observed once, and the top ten hold roughly 1.6%. The donor group consisted entirely of healthy Caucasians. Germline values: CDR1 SGHVS, CDR2 FQNEAQ. CDR3 size: 14 residues. Trimming cost V 7 bases and J 7 bases, with 17 bases left between them. The sample was also reused in another study, on yellow fever vaccine responses in identical twins. That source notes: Twins reportedly appeared to share part of their vaccine T cell response while keeping part individual.

Material for sequencing was PBMCs. The origin of this receptor is a young woman in good health. The V call is TRBV7-8, the J call TRBJ1-5, with D unclear. CDR3 bases: TGTGCCAGCACCCCAGGCCCGGGAGGACAGCCCCAGCATTTT. Translated, it gives CASTPGPGGQPQHF.